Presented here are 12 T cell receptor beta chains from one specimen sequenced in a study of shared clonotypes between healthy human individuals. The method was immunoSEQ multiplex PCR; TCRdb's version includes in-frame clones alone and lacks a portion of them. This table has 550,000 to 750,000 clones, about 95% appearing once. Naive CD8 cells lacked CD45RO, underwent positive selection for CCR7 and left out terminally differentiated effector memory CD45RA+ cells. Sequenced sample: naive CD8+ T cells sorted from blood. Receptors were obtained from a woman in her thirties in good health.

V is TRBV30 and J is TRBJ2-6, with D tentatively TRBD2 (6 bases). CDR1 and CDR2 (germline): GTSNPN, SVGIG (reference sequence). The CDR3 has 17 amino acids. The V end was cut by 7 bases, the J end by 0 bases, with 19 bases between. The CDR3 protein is CASTGGFSPSGANVLTF. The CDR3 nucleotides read TGTGCCTCCACTGGGGGGTTCTCCCCCTCTGGGGCCAACGTCCTGACTTTC.

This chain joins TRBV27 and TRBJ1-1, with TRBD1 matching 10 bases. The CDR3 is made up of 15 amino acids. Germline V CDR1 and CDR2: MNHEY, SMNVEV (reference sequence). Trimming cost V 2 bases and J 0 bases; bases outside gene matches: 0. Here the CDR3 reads CASSLGTGVNTEAFF. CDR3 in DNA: TGTGCCAGCAGTTTAGGGACAGGGGTGAACACTGAAGCTTTCTTT.

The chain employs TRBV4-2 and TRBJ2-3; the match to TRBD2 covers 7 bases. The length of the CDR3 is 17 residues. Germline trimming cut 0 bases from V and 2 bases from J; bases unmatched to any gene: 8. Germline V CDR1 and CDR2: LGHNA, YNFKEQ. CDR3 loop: CASSQENPGGNTDTQYF. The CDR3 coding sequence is TGTGCCAGCAGCCAAGAGAATCCGGGAGGAAACACAGATACGCAGTATTTT.

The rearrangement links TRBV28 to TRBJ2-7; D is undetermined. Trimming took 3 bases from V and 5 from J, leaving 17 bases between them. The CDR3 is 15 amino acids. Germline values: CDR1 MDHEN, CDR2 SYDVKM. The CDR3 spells CASSLGYSRHDEQYF. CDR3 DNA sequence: TGTGCCAGCAGTTTGGGGTACAGTAGGCACGACGAGCAGTACTTC.

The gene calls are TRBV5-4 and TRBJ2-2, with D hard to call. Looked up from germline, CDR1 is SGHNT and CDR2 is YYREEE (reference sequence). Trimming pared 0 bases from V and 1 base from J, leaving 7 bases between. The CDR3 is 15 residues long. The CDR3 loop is CASSLGRVNTGELFF. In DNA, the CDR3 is TGTGCCAGCAGCTTGGGACGGGTGAACACCGGGGAGCTGTTTTTT.

The CDR3 here is CATGTGGEQYF. In DNA form, the CDR3 reads TGTGCCACCGGGACAGGGGGCGAGCAGTACTTC. The gene calls are TRBV27 and TRBJ2-7, with TRBD1 matching 11 bases. Per germline, CDR1 MNHEY and CDR2 SMNVEV (reference sequence). Trimming took 10 bases from V and 6 from J; bases not matched to a gene: 2. CDR3 length equals 11 residues.

Written as DNA, the CDR3 is TGTGCCAGTGTTAGCGGAAAGGGATCCTACGAGCAGTACTTC. As protein: CASVSGKGSYEQYF. The rearrangement uses TRBV19 and TRBJ2-7, with D tentatively TRBD2 (6 bases). The CDR3 extends over 14 amino acids. Germline CDR1 LNHDA, CDR2 SQIVND (reference sequence). Trimming removed 8 bases at V and 1 base at J, with 15 bases between. Filled out from reference TRBV19 and TRBJ2-7, the complete variable domain reads DGGITQSPKYLFRKEGQNVTLSCEQNLNHDAMYWYRQDPGQGLRLIYYSQIVNDFQKGDIAEGYSVSREKKESFPLTVTSAQKNPTAFYLCASVSGKGSYEQYFGPGTRLTVT.

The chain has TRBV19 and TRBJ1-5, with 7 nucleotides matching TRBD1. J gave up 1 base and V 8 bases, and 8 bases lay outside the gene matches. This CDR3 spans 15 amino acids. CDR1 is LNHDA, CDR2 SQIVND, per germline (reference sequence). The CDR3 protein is CASSMTGMSNQPQHF. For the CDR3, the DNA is TGTGCCAGTTCGATGACAGGGATGAGCAATCAGCCCCAGCATTTT.

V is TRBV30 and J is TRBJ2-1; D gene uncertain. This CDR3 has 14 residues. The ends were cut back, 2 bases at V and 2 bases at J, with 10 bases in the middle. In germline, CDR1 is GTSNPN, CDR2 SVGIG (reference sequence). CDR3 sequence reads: CAWSWSLAYNEQFF. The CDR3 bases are TGTGCCTGGAGTTGGTCCCTAGCCTACAATGAGCAGTTCTTC.

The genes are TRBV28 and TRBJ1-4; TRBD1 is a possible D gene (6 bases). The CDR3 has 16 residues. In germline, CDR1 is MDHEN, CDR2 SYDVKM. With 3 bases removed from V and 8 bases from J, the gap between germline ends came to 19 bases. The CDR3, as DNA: TGTGCCAGCAGTTTGACCCCGACAGGAGGCTACGAAAAACTGTTTTTT. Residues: CASSLTPTGGYEKLFF. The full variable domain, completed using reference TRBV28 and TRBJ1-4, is DVKVTQSSRYLVKRTGEKVFLECVQDMDHENMFWYRQDPGLGLRLIYFSYDVKMKEKGDIPEGYSVSREKKERFSLILESASTNQTSMYLCASSLTPTGGYEKLFFGSGTQLSVL.

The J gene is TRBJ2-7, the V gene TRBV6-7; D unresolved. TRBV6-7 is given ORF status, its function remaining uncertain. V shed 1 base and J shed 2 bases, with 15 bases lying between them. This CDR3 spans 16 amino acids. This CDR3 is CASSYLAPRVPYEQYF. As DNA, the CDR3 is TGTGCCAGCAGTTACTTGGCCCCTAGAGTACCCTACGAGCAGTACTTC.

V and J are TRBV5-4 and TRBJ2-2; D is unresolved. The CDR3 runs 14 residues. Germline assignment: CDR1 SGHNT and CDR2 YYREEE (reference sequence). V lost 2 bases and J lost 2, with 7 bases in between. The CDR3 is CASSFGLNTGELFF. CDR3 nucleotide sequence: TGTGCCAGCAGCTTCGGTCTAAACACCGGGGAGCTGTTTTTT.